This T cell receptor (beta chain) was identified in a study of T-cell reconstitution after alpha-beta-depleted transplantation in children. Study findings and constraints: Several hundred expanded graft clones reportedly were the source of alpha-beta T cells about two months after transplant. One year post-transplant, T-cell counts and diversity were largely derived from T cells produced anew.

CDR3 length: 15 amino acids. Trimming took off 0 bases at V and 5 bases at J, with 16 bases between the two ends. Germline V gives CDR1 SQVTM, CDR2 ANQGSEA. Notes on this clonotype: Its antigen is unidentified.

During its preparation, the TCRbeta library received unique molecular identifiers. TCRdb re-analysed the PCR reads in MiXCR, keeping a single row per CDR3 protein. The data contain a few hundred thousand distinct CDR3 sequences, roughly 16% of them singletons. This chain joins TRBV29-1 and TRBJ1-1; perhaps TRBD1 as D (5 bases). This receptor was identified in a boy less than two years old who had a stem cell transplant for Wiskott-Aldrich syndrome, so the T cells may come from the graft donor. The specimen was PBMCs, mostly from graft donor cells, collected 360 days after TCRalphabeta/CD19-depleted stem cell transplant. CDR3: CSVEDRQGRATEAFF. The CDR3 nucleotides are TGCAGCGTTGAAGATCGGCAGGGAAGGGCGACTGAAGCTTTCTTT.